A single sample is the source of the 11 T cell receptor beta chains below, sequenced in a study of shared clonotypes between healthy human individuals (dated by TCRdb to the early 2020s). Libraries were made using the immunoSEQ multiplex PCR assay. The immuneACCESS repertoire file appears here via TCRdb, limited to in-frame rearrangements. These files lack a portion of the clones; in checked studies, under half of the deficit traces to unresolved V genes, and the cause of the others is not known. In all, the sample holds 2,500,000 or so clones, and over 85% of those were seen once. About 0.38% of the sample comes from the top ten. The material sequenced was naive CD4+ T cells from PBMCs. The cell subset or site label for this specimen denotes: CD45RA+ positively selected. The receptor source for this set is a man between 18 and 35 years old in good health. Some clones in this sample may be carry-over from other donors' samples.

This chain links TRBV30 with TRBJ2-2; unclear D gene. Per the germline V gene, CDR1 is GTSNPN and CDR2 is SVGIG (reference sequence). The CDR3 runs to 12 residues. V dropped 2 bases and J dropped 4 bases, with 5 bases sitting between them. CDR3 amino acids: CAWSSITGELFF. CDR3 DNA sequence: TGTGCCTGGAGTAGTATCACCGGGGAGCTGTTTTTT.

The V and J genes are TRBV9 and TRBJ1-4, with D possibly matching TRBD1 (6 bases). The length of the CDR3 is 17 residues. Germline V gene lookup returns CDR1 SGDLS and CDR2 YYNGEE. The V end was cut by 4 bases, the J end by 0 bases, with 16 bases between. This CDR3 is CASSTPQGFSTNEKLFF. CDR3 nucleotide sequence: TGTGCCAGCAGCACCCCACAGGGCTTTTCAACTAATGAAAAACTGTTTTTT.

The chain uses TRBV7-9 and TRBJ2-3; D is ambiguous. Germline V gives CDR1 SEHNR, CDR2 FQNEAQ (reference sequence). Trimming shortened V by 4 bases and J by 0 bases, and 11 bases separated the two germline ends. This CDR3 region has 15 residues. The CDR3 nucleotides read TGTGCCAGCAGCTCCCGAGCAGCTAGCACAGATACGCAGTATTTT. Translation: CASSSRAASTDTQYF.

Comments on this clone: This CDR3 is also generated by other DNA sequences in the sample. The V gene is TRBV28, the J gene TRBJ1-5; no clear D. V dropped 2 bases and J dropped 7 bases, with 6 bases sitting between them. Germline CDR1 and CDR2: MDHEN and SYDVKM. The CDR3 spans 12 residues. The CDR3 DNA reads TGTGCCAGCAGTTTACCAGGACAGCCCCAGCATTTT. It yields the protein CASSLPGQPQHF. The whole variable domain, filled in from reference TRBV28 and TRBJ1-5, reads DVKVTQSSRYLVKRTGEKVFLECVQDMDHENMFWYRQDPGLGLRLIYFSYDVKMKEKGDIPEGYSVSREKKERFSLILESASTNQTSMYLCASSLPGQPQHFGDGTRLSIL.

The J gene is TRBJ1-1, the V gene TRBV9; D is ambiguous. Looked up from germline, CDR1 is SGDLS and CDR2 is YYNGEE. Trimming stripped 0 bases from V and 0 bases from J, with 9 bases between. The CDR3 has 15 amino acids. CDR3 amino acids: CASSVERSVNTEAFF. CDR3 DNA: TGTGCCAGCAGCGTAGAAAGATCAGTGAACACTGAAGCTTTCTTT.

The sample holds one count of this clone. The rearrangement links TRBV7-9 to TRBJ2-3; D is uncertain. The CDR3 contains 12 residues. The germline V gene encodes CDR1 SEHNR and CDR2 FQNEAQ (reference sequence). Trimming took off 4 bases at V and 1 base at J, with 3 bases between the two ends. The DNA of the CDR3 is TGTGCCAGCAGCTCTCGCACAGATACGCAGTATTTT. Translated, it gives CASSSRTDTQYF. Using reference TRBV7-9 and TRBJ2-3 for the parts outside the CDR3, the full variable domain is DTGVSQNPRHKITKRGQNVTFRCDPISEHNRLYWYRQTLGQGPEFLTYFQNEAQLEKSRLLSDRFSAERPKGSFSTLEIQRTEQGDSAMYLCASSSRTDTQYFGPGTRLTVL.

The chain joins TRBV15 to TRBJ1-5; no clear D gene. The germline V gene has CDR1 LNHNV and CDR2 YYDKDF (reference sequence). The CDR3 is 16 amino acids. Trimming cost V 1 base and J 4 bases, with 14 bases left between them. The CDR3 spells CATSRVEYYGNQPQHF. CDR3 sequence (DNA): TGTGCCACCAGCAGAGTGGAATATTACGGTAATCAGCCCCAGCATTTT.

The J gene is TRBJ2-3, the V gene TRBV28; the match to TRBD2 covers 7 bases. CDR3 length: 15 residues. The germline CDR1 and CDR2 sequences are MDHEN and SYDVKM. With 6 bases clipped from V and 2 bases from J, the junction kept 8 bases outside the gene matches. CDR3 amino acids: CASSGERGFTDTQYF. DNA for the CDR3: TGTGCCAGCAGCGGCGAGCGGGGATTCACAGATACGCAGTATTTT.

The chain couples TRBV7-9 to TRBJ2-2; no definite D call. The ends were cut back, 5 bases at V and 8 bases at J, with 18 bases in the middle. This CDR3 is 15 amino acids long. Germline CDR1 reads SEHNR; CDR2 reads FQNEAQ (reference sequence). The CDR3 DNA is TGTGCCAGCAGCGCCCGAGGCCCCAATGAGGGGGAGCTGTTTTTT. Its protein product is CASSARGPNEGELFF.

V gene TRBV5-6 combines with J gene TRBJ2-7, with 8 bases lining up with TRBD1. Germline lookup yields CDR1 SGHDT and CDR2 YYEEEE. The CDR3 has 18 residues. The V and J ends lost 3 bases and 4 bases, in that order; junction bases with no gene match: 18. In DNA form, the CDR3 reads TGTGCCAGCAGCTCCGGACGAAACTCGGACAGGGTCGTGTACGAGCAGTACTTC. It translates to CASSSGRNSDRVVYEQYF.

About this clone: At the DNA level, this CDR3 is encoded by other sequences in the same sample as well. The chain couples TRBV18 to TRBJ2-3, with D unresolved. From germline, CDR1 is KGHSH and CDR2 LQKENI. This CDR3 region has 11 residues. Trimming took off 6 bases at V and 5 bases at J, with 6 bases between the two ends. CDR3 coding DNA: TGTGCCAGCTCTCCAGGAGATACGCAGTATTTT. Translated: CASSPGDTQYF.